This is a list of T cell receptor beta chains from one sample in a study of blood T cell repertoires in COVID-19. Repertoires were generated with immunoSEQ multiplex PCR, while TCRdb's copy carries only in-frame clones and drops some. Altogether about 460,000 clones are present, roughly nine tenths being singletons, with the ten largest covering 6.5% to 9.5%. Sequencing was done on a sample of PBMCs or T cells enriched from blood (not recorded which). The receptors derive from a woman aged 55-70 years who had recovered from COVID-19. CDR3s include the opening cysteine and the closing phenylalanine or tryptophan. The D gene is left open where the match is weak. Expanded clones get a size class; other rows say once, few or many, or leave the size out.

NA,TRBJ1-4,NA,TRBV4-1,CASSQREQGLEKLFF,TGCGCCAGCAGCCAAAGGGAGCAGGGGCTGGAAAAACTGTTTTTT
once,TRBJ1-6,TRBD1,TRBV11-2,CASSFRTGDSPLHF,TGTGCCAGCAGCTTTCGGACAGGGGATTCACCCCTCCACTTT
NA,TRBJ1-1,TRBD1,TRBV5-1,CASSVGQGLLGGTEAFF,TGCGCCAGCAGCGTGGGACAGGGGCTGCTAGGAGGCACTGAAGCTTTCTTT
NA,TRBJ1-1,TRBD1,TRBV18,CASSPTGASGAEAFF,TGTGCCAGCTCACCGACAGGGGCCTCGGGCGCTGAAGCTTTCTTT
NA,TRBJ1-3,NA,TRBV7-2,CASSLSGSGNTIYF,TGTGCCAGCAGCTTATCAGGCTCTGGAAACACCATATATTTT
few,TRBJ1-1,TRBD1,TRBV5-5,CASSLTGGGGTEAFF,TGTGCCAGCAGCTTAACAGGGGGCGGGGGAACTGAAGCTTTCTTT
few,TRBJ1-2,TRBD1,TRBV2,CASRDRDYGYTF,TGTGCCAGCAGGGACAGGGACTATGGCTACACCTTC
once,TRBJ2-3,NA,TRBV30,CAWSLGGGIDTQYF,TGTGCCTGGAGTTTAGGGGGGGGCATTGATACGCAGTATTTT
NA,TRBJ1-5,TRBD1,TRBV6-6,CASSYTGVGSNQPQHF,TGTGCCAGCAGTTACACAGGGGTTGGTAGCAATCAGCCCCAGCATTTT
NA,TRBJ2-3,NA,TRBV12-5,CASRNADTQYF,TGTGCTAGCAGGAATGCAGATACGCAGTATTTT
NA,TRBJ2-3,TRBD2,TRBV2,CASLGLAPRGTDTQYF,TGTGCCAGCCTCGGACTAGCCCCGAGGGGCACAGATACGCAGTATTTT
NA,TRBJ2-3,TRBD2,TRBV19,CASSPGLAGDPDTQYF,TGTGCCAGTAGCCCCGGACTAGCGGGGGATCCAGATACGCAGTATTTT
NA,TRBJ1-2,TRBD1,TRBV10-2,CASLAPGQGNYGYTF,TGCGCCAGCCTAGCTCCGGGACAGGGGAACTATGGCTACACCTTC
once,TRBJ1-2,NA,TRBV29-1,CSVEDSGFRGYTF,TGCAGCGTTGAAGATAGTGGTTTTAGAGGCTACACCTTC
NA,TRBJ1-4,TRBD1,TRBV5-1,CASSREGAYNEKLFF,TGCGCCAGCAGCCGGGAGGGGGCCTATAATGAAAAACTGTTTTTT
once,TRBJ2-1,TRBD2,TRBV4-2,CASSQSRGGDEQFF,TGTGCCAGCAGCCAATCCCGGGGGGGAGATGAGCAGTTCTTC
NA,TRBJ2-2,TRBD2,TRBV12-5,CASGLAGGRTGELFF,TGTGCTAGTGGTTTGGCGGGGGGGAGGACCGGGGAGCTGTTTTTT
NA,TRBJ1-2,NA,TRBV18,CASSPEGLYGYTF,TGTGCCAGCTCACCAGAGGGTCTCTATGGCTACACCTTC
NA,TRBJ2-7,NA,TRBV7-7,CASSPGHTPTYEQYF,TGTGCTAGCAGCCCGGGACACACACCAACCTACGAGCAGTACTTC
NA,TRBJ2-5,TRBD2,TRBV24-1,CATRAGTSGDPAQETQYF,TGTGCCACCAGAGCCGGGACTAGCGGGGACCCCGCTCAAGAGACCCAGTACTTC
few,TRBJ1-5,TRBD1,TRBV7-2,CASSLVRGRDQPQHF,TGTGCCAGCAGCTTAGTGAGGGGGCGAGATCAGCCCCAGCATTTT
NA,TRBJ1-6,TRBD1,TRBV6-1,CASSERGPHNSPLHF,TGTGCCAGCAGTGAAAGGGGGCCCCATAATTCACCCCTCCACTTT
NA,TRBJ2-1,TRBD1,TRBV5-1,CASSSDRVHNEQFF,TGCGCCAGCAGTTCCGACAGGGTCCACAATGAGCAGTTCTTC
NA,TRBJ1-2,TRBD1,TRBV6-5,CASSSSTGPGGYTF,TGTGCCAGCAGTTCGTCGACAGGGCCCGGTGGCTACACCTTC
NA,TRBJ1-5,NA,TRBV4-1,CASSQAVISNQPQHF,TGCGCCAGCAGCCAGGCGGTGATTAGCAATCAGCCCCAGCATTTT
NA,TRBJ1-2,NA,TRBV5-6,CASSFFHGTPSNYGYTF,TGTGCCAGCAGCTTTTTCCACGGGACACCCTCTAACTATGGCTACACCTTC
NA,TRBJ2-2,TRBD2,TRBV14,CASSPPVRLAGDTGELFF,TGTGCCAGCAGCCCTCCGGTGAGACTAGCGGGGGACACCGGGGAGCTGTTTTTT
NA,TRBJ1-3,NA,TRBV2,CASLMEASGNTIYF,TGTGCCAGCTTGATGGAGGCCTCTGGAAACACCATATATTTT
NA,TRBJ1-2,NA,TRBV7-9,CASSLHQGEYGYTF,TGTGCCAGCAGCTTACACCAGGGCGAATATGGCTACACCTTC
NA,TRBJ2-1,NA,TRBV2,CASRDGGLNEQFF,TGTGCCAGCAGGGACGGAGGGCTCAATGAGCAGTTCTTC
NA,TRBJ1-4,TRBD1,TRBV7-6,CASSLRGIGEKLFF,TGTGCCAGCAGCCTCAGGGGGATTGGGGAAAAACTGTTTTTT
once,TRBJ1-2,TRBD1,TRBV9,CASSVDGDRNYGYTF,TGTGCCAGCAGCGTAGACGGGGACAGAAACTATGGCTACACCTTC
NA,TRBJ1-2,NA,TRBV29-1,CSVESDRFYGYTF,TGCAGCGTTGAATCGGACAGATTCTATGGCTACACCTTC
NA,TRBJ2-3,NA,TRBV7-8,CASSLGPGDTQYF,TGTGCCAGCAGCTTAGGGCCGGGAGATACGCAGTATTTT
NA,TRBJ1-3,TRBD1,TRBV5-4,CASSLTGAGNTIYF,TGTGCCAGCAGCTTGACAGGGGCGGGAAACACCATATATTTT
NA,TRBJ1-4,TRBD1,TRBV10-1,CASSPRDRGQPTNEKLFF,TGCGCCAGCAGTCCCAGGGACAGGGGGCAGCCAACTAATGAAAAACTGTTTTTT
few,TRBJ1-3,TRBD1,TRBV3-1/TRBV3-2,CASSRQGAADTIYF,TGTGCCAGCAGCAGACAGGGAGCGGCGGACACCATATATTTT
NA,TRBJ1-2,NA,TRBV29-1,CSVEGAREGGYTF,TGCAGCGTTGAAGGGGCCAGGGAGGGGGGCTACACCTTC
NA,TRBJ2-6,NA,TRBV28,CASSLWDSTGANVLTF,TGTGCCAGCAGTTTATGGGACAGTACTGGGGCCAACGTCCTGACTTTC
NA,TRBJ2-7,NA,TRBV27,CASSKDRTSYEQYF,TGTGCCAGCAGTAAAGACAGAACCTCCTACGAGCAGTACTTC
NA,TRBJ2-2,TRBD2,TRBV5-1,CASSLLAATGELFF,TGCGCCAGCAGTTTACTAGCGGCCACCGGGGAGCTGTTTTTT
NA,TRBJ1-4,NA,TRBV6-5,CASIPTGVPREKLFF,TGTGCCAGCATCCCAACCGGGGTCCCCAGGGAAAAACTGTTTTTT